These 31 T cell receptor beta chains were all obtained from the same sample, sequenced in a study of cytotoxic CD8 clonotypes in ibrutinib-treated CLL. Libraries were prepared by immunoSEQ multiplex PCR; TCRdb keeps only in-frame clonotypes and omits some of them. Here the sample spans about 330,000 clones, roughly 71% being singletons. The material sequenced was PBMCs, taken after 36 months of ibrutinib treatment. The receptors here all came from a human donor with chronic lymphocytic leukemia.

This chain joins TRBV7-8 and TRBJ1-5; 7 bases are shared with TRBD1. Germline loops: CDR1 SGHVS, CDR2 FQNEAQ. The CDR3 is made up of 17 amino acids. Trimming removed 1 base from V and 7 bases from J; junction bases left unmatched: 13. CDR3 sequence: CASSLVPGQASKQPQHF. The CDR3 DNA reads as TGTGCCAGCAGCTTAGTCCCCGGACAGGCGTCTAAGCAGCCCCAGCATTTT.

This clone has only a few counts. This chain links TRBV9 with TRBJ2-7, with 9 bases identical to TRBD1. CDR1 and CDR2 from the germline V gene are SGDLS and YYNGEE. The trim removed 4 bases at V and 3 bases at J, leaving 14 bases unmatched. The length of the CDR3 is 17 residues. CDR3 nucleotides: TGTGCCAGCAGCCCCCGGACAGGGGTGATCAAAGGCTACGAGCAGTACTTC. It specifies CASSPRTGVIKGYEQYF.

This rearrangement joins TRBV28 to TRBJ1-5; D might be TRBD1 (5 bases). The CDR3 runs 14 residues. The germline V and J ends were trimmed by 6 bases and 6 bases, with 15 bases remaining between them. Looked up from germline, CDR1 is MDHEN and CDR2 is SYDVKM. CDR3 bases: TGTGCCAGCAGCCGAGGGCCCCAGGGTCAGCCCCAGCATTTT. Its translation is CASSRGPQGQPQHF.

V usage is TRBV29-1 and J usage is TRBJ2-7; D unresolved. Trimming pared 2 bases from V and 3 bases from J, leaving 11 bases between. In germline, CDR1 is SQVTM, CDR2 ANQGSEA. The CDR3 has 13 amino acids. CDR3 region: CSVEHGRNYEQYF. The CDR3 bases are TGCAGCGTTGAACACGGACGGAACTACGAGCAGTACTTC.

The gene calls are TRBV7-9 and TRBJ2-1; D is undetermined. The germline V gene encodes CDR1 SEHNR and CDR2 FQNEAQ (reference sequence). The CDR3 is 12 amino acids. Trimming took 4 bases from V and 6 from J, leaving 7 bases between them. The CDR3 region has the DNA TGTGCCAGCAGCTCCACCCTCAATGAGCAGTTCTTC. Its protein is CASSSTLNEQFF. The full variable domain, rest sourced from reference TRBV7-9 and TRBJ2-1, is DTGVSQNPRHKITKRGQNVTFRCDPISEHNRLYWYRQTLGQGPEFLTYFQNEAQLEKSRLLSDRFSAERPKGSFSTLEIQRTEQGDSAMYLCASSSTLNEQFFGPGTRLTVL.

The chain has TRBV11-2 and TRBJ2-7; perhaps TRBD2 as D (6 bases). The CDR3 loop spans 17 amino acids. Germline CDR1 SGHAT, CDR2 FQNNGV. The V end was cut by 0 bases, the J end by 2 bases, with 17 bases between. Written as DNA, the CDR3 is TGTGCCAGCAGCTTAGATCTACGGAGGGATCGCCCCTACGAGCAGTACTTC. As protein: CASSLDLRRDRPYEQYF.

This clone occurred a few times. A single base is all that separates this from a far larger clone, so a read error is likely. CDR3: CASSDAGYSNQPQHF. In nucleotides, the CDR3 is TGTGCCAGCAGTGATGCAGGTTATAGCAATCAGCCCCAGCATTTT. The gene calls are TRBV6-1 and TRBJ1-5; D not resolved. CDR3 length: 15 residues. V dropped 3 bases and J dropped 0 bases, with 9 bases sitting between them. Germline CDR1 MNHNS, CDR2 SASEGT.

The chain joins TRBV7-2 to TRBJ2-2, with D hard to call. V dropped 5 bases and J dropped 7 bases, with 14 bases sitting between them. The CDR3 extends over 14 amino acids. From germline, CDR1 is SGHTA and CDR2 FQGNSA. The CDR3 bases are TGTGCCAGCAGCACCAGTGAAGCCGGCGGGGAGCTGTTTTTT. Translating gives CASSTSEAGGELFF.

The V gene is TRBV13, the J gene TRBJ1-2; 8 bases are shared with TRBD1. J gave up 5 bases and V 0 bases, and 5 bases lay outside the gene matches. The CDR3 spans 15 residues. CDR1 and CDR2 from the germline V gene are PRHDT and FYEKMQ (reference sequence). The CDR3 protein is CASSLGDRVYYGYTF. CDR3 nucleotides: TGTGCCAGCAGCTTAGGGGACAGGGTGTATTATGGCTACACCTTC.

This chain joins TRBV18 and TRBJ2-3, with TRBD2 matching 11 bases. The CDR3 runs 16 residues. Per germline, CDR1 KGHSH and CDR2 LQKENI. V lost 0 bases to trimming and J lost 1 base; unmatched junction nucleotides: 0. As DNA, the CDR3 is TGTGCCAGCTCACCACCGACTAGCGGGGGCACAGATACGCAGTATTTT. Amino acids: CASSPPTSGGTDTQYF.

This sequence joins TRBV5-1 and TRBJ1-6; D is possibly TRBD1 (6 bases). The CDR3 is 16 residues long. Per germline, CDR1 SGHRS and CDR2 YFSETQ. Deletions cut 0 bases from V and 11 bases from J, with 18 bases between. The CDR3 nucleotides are TGCGCCAGCAGCTTGGGGTCCGGGGGCGCATTTGCACCCCTCCACTTT. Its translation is CASSLGSGGAFAPLHF.

The DNA of the CDR3 is TGCGCCAGCAATAGTCTGGCTAGCACAGATACGCAGTATTTT. Protein product: CASNSLASTDTQYF. V usage is TRBV10-2 and J usage is TRBJ2-3; D unclear. V was cut by 7 bases and J by 0 bases, with 11 bases left in between. The CDR3 extends over 14 amino acids. Germline V gene lookup returns CDR1 WSHSY and CDR2 SAAADI.

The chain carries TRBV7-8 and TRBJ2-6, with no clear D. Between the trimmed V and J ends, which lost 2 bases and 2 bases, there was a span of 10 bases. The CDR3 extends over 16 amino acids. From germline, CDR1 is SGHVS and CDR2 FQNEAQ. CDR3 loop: CASSLNRVPGANVLTF. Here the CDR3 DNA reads TGTGCCAGCAGCTTAAATAGGGTCCCTGGGGCCAACGTCCTGACTTTC.

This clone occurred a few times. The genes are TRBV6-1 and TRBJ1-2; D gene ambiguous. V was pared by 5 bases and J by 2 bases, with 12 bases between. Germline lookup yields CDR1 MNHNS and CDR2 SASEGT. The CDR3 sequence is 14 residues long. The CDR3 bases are TGTGCCAGCAGTTGGCTTGACGGGAACTATGGCTACACCTTC. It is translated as CASSWLDGNYGYTF.

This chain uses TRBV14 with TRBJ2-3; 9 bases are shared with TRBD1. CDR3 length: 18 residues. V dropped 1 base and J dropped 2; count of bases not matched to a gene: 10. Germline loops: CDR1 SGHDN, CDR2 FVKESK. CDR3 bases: TGTGCCAGCAGCCAAGTGCCGTTCGACAGGGGGTTCACAGATACGCAGTATTTT. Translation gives CASSQVPFDRGFTDTQYF.

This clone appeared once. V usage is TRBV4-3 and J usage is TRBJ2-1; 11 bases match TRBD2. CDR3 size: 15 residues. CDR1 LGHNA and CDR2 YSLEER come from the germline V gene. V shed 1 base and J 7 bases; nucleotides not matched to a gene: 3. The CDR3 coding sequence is TGCGCCAGCAGCCAAGTACTAGCGGGAGCAAATGAGCAGTTCTTC. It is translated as CASSQVLAGANEQFF.

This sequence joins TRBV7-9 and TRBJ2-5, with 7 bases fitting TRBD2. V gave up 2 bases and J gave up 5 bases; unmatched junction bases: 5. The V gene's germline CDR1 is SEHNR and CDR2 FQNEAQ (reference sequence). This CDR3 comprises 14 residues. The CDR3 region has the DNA TGTGCCAGCAGCTTAAGCACTAGCGAGGAGACCCAGTACTTC. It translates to CASSLSTSEETQYF.

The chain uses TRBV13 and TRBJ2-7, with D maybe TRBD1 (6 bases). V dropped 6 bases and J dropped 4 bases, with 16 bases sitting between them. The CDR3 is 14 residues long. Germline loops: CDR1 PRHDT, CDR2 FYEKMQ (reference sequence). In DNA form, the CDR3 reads TGTGCCAGCAGACTTGCAGGGGCAGGGTACGAGCAGTACTTC. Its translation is CASRLAGAGYEQYF.

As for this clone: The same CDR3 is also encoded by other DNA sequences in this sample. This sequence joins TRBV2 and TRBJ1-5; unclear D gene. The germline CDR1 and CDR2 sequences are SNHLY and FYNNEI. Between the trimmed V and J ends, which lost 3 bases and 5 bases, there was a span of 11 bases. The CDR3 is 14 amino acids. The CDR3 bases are TGTGCCAGCAGTGATTCTCGTCTCGATCAGCCCCAGCATTTT. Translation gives CASSDSRLDQPQHF. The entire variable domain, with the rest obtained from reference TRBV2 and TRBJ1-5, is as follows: EPEVTQTPSHQVTQMGQEVILRCVPISNHLYFYWYRQILGQKVEFLVSFYNNEISEKSEIFDDQFSVERPDGSNFTLKIRSTKLEDSAMYFCASSDSRLDQPQHFGDGTRLSIL.

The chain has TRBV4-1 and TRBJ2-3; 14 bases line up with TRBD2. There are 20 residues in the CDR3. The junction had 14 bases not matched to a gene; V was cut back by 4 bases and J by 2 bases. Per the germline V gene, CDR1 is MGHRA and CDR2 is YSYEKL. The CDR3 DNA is TGCGCCAGCAGCCCCACCGGACTAGCGGGGGGACCACAACTCACAGATACGCAGTATTTT. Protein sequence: CASSPTGLAGGPQLTDTQYF.

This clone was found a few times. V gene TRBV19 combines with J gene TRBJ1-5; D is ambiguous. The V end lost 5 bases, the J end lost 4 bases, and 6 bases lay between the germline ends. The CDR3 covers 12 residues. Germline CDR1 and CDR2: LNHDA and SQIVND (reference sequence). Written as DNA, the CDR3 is TGTGCCAGTAGTGCCCTAAATCAGCCCCAGCATTTT. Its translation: CASSALNQPQHF.

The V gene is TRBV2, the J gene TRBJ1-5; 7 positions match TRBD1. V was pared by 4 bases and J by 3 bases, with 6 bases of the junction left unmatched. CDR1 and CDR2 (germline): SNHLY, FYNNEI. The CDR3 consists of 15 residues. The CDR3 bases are TGTGCCAGCAGTGCCCGGGACAGCCACAATCAGCCCCAGCATTTT. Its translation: CASSARDSHNQPQHF.

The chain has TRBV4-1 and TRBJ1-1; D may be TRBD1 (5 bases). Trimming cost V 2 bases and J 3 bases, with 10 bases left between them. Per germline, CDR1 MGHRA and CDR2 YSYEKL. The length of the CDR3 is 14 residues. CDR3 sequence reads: CASSQLQVDTEAFF. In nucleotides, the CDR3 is TGCGCCAGCAGCCAACTACAGGTGGACACTGAAGCTTTCTTT.

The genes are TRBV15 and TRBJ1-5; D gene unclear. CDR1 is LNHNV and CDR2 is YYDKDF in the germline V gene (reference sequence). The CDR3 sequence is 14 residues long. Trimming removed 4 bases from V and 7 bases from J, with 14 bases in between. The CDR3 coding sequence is TGTGCCACCAGCACCCGTGGTTTTGGGCAGCCCCAGCATTTT. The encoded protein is CATSTRGFGQPQHF.

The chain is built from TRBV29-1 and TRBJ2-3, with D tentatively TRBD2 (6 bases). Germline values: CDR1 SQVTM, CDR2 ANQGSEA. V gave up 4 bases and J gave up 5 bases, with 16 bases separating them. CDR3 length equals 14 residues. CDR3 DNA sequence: TGCAGCGTTGGCGGACCGGGAGTGGGAGATACGCAGTATTTT. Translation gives CSVGGPGVGDTQYF.

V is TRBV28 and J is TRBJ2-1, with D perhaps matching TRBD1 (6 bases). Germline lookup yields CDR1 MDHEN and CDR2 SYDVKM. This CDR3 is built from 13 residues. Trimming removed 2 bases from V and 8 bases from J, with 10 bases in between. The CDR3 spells CASSLNYRDEQFF. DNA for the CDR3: TGTGCCAGCAGTTTAAATTACAGGGATGAGCAGTTCTTC.

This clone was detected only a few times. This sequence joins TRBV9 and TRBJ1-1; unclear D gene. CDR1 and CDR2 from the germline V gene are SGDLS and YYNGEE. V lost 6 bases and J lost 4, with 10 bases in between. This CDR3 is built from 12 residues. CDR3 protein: CASTRVGTEAFF. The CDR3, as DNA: TGTGCCAGCACTCGCGTGGGCACTGAAGCTTTCTTT.

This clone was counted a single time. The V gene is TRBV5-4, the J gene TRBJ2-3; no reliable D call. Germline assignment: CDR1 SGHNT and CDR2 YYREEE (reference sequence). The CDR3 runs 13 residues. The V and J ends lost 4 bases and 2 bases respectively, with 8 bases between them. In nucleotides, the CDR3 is TGTGCCAGCAGCGCGTCGGCCACAGATACGCAGTATTTT. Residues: CASSASATDTQYF. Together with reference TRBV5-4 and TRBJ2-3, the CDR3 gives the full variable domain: ETGVTQSPTHLIKTRGQQVTLRCSSQSGHNTVSWYQQALGQGPQFIFQYYREEENGRGNFPPRFSGLQFPNYSSELNVNALELDDSALYLCASSASATDTQYFGPGTRLTVL.

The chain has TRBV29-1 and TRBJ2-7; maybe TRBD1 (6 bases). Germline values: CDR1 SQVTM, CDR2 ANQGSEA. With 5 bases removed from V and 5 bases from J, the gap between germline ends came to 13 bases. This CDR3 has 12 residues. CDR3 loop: CSVRDTYNEQYF. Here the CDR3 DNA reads TGCAGCGTTAGGGACACTTATAACGAGCAGTACTTC.

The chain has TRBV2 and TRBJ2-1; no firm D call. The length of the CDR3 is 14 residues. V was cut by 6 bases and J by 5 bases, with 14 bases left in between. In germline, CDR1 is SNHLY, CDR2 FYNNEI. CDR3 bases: TGTGCCAGCAGGGAGAAAAGACTGGACAATGAGCAGTTCTTC. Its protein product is CASREKRLDNEQFF. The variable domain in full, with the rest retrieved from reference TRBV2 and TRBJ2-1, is EPEVTQTPSHQVTQMGQEVILRCVPISNHLYFYWYRQILGQKVEFLVSFYNNEISEKSEIFDDQFSVERPDGSNFTLKIRSTKLEDSAMYFCASREKRLDNEQFFGPGTRLTVL.

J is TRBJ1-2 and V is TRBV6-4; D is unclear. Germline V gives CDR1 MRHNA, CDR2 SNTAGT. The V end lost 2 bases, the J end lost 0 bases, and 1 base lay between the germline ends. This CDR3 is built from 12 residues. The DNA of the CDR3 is TGTGCCAGCAGTGACCCTAACTATGGCTACACCTTC. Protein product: CASSDPNYGYTF.